The present TCR beta chain was sequenced within a study of T cell repertoires in ileal Crohn's disease (dated by TCRdb to between 2018 and 2021). Background for the entire study: At the time of surgery, roughly 40% of patients were active smokers, and the median duration of disease was around eight years. Every patient underwent surgery because of a complication, which was stricturing disease in 61% and penetrating disease in about 39%. Roughly half of the patients were given postoperative therapy, with around eleven receiving thiopurines and fewer than 20 receiving anti-TNF agents. TCR repertoire analysis was done in a few dozen Crohn's disease patients from a prospective multicentre cohort. The study was conducted in parallel with a multicentre cohort that was designed to identify predictors of early endoscopic recurrence following ileocolonic resection. Endoscopic postoperative recurrence was defined as a Rutgeerts score above i0. The study sequenced approximately 180 mucosal samples from 57 patients, taken at several locations on the surgical specimen and at postoperative endoscopy.

From the cysteine through the phenylalanine, the CDR3 covers 13 amino acids. CDR3 DNA is the only sequence kept; it has 39 bases, read in frame from the first base. Relative to germline, V is missing 6 bases and J is missing 7 bases, with 8 bases of the junction outside any gene match. According to the germline V gene, CDR1 reads MNHNS and CDR2 reads SASEGT. Adults with ileal or ileocolonic Crohn's disease for whom ileocolonic resection was indicated were considered eligible. Before DNA extraction, whole ileal mucosal biopsies were kept frozen at -80 degrees C. Genomic DNA was extracted from frozen whole biopsies with a TRizol-based method and quantified on a NanoDrop 2000 spectrophotometer. Here is what the overall study found, with its caveats: Compared with CD4 T cells, sorted CD8 T cells held more high-frequency clones, which suggests that the mucosal expansions were mostly CD8. Only a subgroup of patients, of unstated size, had their mucosal CD4 and CD8 T cells sorted and sequenced. Higher high-frequency clone percentages at surgery were associated with endoscopic recurrence; all patients with clonality above 26.8% (18/57) had recurrence. Compared with non-smokers, patients who were active smokers at surgery showed a significantly higher proportion of clonal expansions (25.9% vs 17.9%, p=0.02).

For commercial TCRB immunosequencing, 400 to 550 nanograms of biopsy DNA were submitted for each sample. Adaptive Biotechnology amplified the CDR3 regions from genomic DNA with a two-step multiplex PCR designed to control amplification bias. The first PCR used primers for every V and J gene segment; the second PCR added barcodes and Illumina adapters. An Illumina instrument was used to sequence the CDR3 libraries. As for the authors' bioinformatics: The analysis drew on both the pipelines supplied by the vendor and custom analysis of the raw data in R/Bioconductor running R version 3.3.0. Clonality, which ranges from 0 to 1, was calculated as the inverse of the normalised Shannon entropy across all productive clones. High-frequency clones were defined as the share of the repertoire taken up by the top 100 clones, keeping only clones that passed a 95% confidence test. Repertoire diversity was measured with the Simpson index, and overlap between samples was measured with the Morisita-Horn index. In its TCRdb copy, this immuneACCESS table keeps in-frame sequences only and misses some clones. Where compared with another copy, unresolved V genes explain less than half of these, and the others have no known cause. The DNA gave D and trimming, while V, J and clone size come from that table. This sample is represented by more than 5,500 clones; about 78% of them were singletons. The ten biggest clones cover about 10% of the sample.

Notes on this clone: Its recognized antigen is unknown. Base quality data are lacking; no much larger clone is found one base away.

This sequence was found in an adult with Crohn's disease. Recombination joined TRBV6-1 with TRBJ1-2, with 7 central nucleotides matching TRBD1. Material for sequencing was ileal tissue. The CDR3 region has the sequence CASRPTGFGGYTF. The nucleotide sequence is TGTGCCAGCAGACCGACAGGGTTCGGTGGCTACACCTTC.